The 20 T cell receptor beta chains presented below share a single source sample, sequenced in a study of T cell repertoires in cytomegalovirus infection. TCRdb re-called the reads through MiXCR, storing one row per CDR3 protein. The sample shows around 740,000 distinct CDR3 sequences, roughly 35% of them seen only once. Input material: PBMCs. The source is a human donor in good health (CMV status not recorded). Some clones in this sample may be carry-over from other donors' samples.

The chain is built from TRBV2 and TRBJ2-7; 10 bases fit TRBD2. This CDR3 has 14 amino acids. Per the germline V gene, CDR1 is SNHLY and CDR2 is FYNNEI. V lost 4 bases and J lost 7; bases outside the gene matches: 7. Written as DNA, the CDR3 is TGTGCCAGCAGTGCGGGACTAGCGATGAGGGAGCAGTACTTC. Translation: CASSAGLAMREQYF.

This clonotype was seen only a few times. The chain links TRBV7-2 to TRBJ1-1, with D tentatively TRBD1 (6 bases). This CDR3 contains 15 residues. Trimming shortened V by 7 bases and J by 1 base, and 16 bases separated the two germline ends. Germline V gene sequence: CDR1 SGHTA, CDR2 FQGNSA. The CDR3 sequence: CASTIGVRGNTEAFF. The CDR3 DNA reads TGTGCCAGCACCATAGGGGTCAGGGGGAACACTGAAGCTTTCTTT. Using reference TRBV7-2 and TRBJ1-1 for the parts outside the CDR3, the full variable domain is GAGVSQSPSNKVTEKGKDVELRCDPISGHTALYWYRQSLGQGLEFLIYFQGNSAPDKSGLPSDRFSAERTGGSVSTLTIQRTQQEDSAVYLCASTIGVRGNTEAFFGQGTRLTVV.

Concerning this clonotype: One base away lies a much larger clone, so this may be a sequencing read error. The rearrangement uses TRBV6-4 and TRBJ2-1, with D perhaps assigned TRBD1 or TRBD2 (6 bases each). Germline CDR1 reads MRHNA; CDR2 reads SNTAGT. Trimming shortened V by 5 bases and J by 7 bases, and 21 bases separated the two germline ends. This CDR3 contains 16 residues. The CDR3 region has the DNA TGTGCCAGCAGTAAAGGGGGGACGGGAACGGGGAATGAGCAGTTCTTC. Residues: CASSKGGTGTGNEQFF.

This clonotype has more than one count but fewer than ten. This chain joins TRBV11-2 and TRBJ2-3; 10 bases map to TRBD2. The CDR3 is made up of 16 amino acids. The germline V gene has CDR1 SGHAT and CDR2 FQNNGV. With V trimmed by 3 bases and J by 4 bases, 7 bases remained unmatched. The CDR3 region has the DNA TGTGCCAGCAGCTTTGTGGCTAGCGGGGGTTCAGATACGCAGTATTTT. Protein: CASSFVASGGSDTQYF.

This chain joins TRBV27 and TRBJ1-2; no firm D call. Germline V gene sequence: CDR1 MNHEY, CDR2 SMNVEV (reference sequence). This CDR3 is 14 amino acids long. Trimming left V 5 bases short and J 7 bases short, with 17 bases between. The CDR3 DNA is TGTGCCAGCAGTATGAGAGACCCAGCAAGTGGCTACACCTTC. This sequence encodes CASSMRDPASGYTF.

This sequence joins TRBV5-4 and TRBJ2-3; TRBD2 agrees at 10 bases. Germline-derived CDR1 and CDR2 are SGHNT and YYREEE (reference sequence). The CDR3 consists of 17 residues. V was pared by 0 bases and J by 3 bases, with 7 bases of the junction left unmatched. The DNA for the CDR3 is TGTGCCAGCAGCTTGGCGTCGAAGCGGGGGGGAACAGATACGCAGTATTTT. Translated, it gives CASSLASKRGGTDTQYF.

A single count supports this clonotype. The chain recombines TRBV6-6 with TRBJ1-1; D ambiguous. Germline CDR1 and CDR2: MNHNY and SVGAGI (reference sequence). The V and J ends lost 6 bases and 7 bases respectively, with 6 bases between them. CDR3 length equals 10 residues. The CDR3 reads CASRHYEAFF. The CDR3 nucleotides read TGTGCCAGCAGACACTATGAAGCTTTCTTT.

The chain joins TRBV12-3 or TRBV12-4 to TRBJ2-7; 7 nucleotides agree with TRBD1. The CDR3 runs 16 residues. Germline trimming cut 5 bases from V and 4 bases from J; bases unmatched to any gene: 14. The CDR3 region is CASSLGQEAGYYEQYF. Written as DNA, the CDR3 is TGTGCCAGCAGTCTAGGACAGGAAGCTGGATATTACGAGCAGTACTTC.

V usage is TRBV27 and J usage is TRBJ1-2; D gene ambiguous. V was trimmed by 6 bases and J by 4 bases, leaving 12 bases between them. CDR3 length equals 13 residues. Germline V lookup: CDR1 MNHEY, CDR2 SMNVEV (reference sequence). The CDR3 spells CASRDPGFYGYTF. The CDR3 region has the DNA TGTGCCAGCAGAGATCCGGGCTTCTATGGCTACACCTTC.

The gene calls are TRBV2 and TRBJ1-2; D gene uncertain. Germline CDR1 is SNHLY and CDR2 is FYNNEI. V was clipped by 3 bases and J by 4 bases, with 12 bases between them. The CDR3 extends over 14 amino acids. As DNA, the CDR3 is TGTGCCAGCAGTGAGGGCAGGACGGTCTATGGCTACACCTTC. This gives the protein CASSEGRTVYGYTF.

The chain is built from TRBV23-1 and TRBJ2-7; the D is unclear. TRBV23-1 counts as an open reading frame of uncertain function. This CDR3 region has 15 residues. The V end was cut by 0 bases, the J end by 2 bases, with 11 bases between. This chain's CDR3 is CASSQSQLFPYEQYF. In DNA form, the CDR3 reads TGCGCCAGCAGTCAATCGCAACTCTTCCCCTACGAGCAGTACTTC.

This clonotype was seen a few times. CDR3: CASSSQRVSYEQYF. The CDR3 DNA reads as TGTGCCAGCAGTTCCCAGCGGGTCTCCTACGAGCAGTACTTC. The chain links TRBV12-3 or TRBV12-4 to TRBJ2-7; possible D gene TRBD2, 6 bases. The CDR3 loop spans 14 amino acids. The V end was cut by 4 bases, the J end by 0 bases, with 10 bases between.

Comments on this clonotype: A much bigger clone sits one base away, suggesting this may be a read error. The V call is TRBV7-2, the J call TRBJ1-6; no clear D gene. CDR3 length equals 15 residues. Germline CDR1 and CDR2: SGHTA and FQGNSA. The CDR3 region is CASSPVSSYNLPLHF. DNA for the CDR3: TGTGCCAGCAGCCCCGTGAGCTCCTATAATTTACCCCTCCACTTT.

The sample holds a few counts of this clonotype. V gene TRBV28 combines with J gene TRBJ1-5; TRBD1 might be the D (5 bases). Germline V gene data show CDR1 as MDHEN and CDR2 as SYDVKM. V was clipped by 3 bases and J by 3 bases, with 12 bases between them. This CDR3 has 15 amino acids. The CDR3, as DNA: TGTGCCAGCAGTTTGCGGGGGTGGGTCAATCAGCCCCAGCATTTT. It codes for CASSLRGWVNQPQHF. Complete variable domain (other parts from reference TRBV28 and TRBJ1-5): DVKVTQSSRYLVKRTGEKVFLECVQDMDHENMFWYRQDPGLGLRLIYFSYDVKMKEKGDIPEGYSVSREKKERFSLILESASTNQTSMYLCASSLRGWVNQPQHFGDGTRLSIL.

As regards this clonotype: This clone may be a read error of a much larger clone one base away. The chain uses TRBV6-2 or TRBV6-3 and TRBJ1-6; TRBD1 aligns across 8 bases. The CDR3 contains 14 residues. Germline CDR1 is MNHEY and CDR2 is SVGEGT. V shed 5 bases, J shed 8 bases, and the junction held 5 bases outside the gene matches. The CDR3 spells CASSDHRGDSPLHF. Here the CDR3 DNA reads TGTGCCAGCAGTGACCACAGGGGGGATTCACCCCTCCACTTT.

The genes are TRBV15 and TRBJ2-3; D uncertain. The length of the CDR3 is 20 residues. The germline gives CDR1 LNHNV, CDR2 YYDKDF (reference sequence). Trimming shortened V by 0 bases and J by 4 bases, and 26 bases separated the two germline ends. In nucleotides, the CDR3 is TGTGCCACCAGCAGAGAAAGTATAGTCGCTTTTAGTATAGGCGCAGATACGCAGTATTTT. Its protein is CATSRESIVAFSIGADTQYF.

This sequence joins TRBV4-1 and TRBJ2-1; 8 positions agree with TRBD2. CDR1 is MGHRA, CDR2 YSYEKL, per germline. With 0 bases clipped from V and 10 bases from J, the junction kept 11 bases outside the gene matches. The CDR3 extends over 16 amino acids. For the CDR3, the DNA is TGCGCCAGCAGCCAAGAGATGTCGGGGGGGCCGGTGGAGCAGTTCTTC. Amino acid sequence: CASSQEMSGGPVEQFF.

This clonotype was found a few times. The chain couples TRBV24-1 to TRBJ2-1; 9 bases fit TRBD2. The J segment lost 9 bases and the V segment lost 3 bases, leaving 11 bases of the junction unmatched. The CDR3 has 16 residues. The V gene's germline CDR1 is KGHDR and CDR2 SFDVKD. The CDR3 reads CATSDPGGSGRTEQFF. Written as DNA, the CDR3 is TGTGCCACCAGTGATCCAGGGGGTAGCGGGAGAACTGAGCAGTTCTTC.

The chain recombines TRBV11-1 with TRBJ2-7; D is possibly TRBD1 (7 bases). Germline V lookup: CDR1 SGHAT, CDR2 FQDESV (reference sequence). The CDR3 totals 14 residues. The V end was cut by 4 bases, the J end by 5 bases, with 15 bases between. The CDR3 nucleotides are TGTGCCAGCAGCTCAGCAGGAGGGGGCGACGAGCAGTACTTC. It encodes CASSSAGGGDEQYF.

V is TRBV7-8 and J is TRBJ1-2; D is uncertain. Germline CDR1 SGHVS, CDR2 FQNEAQ. The length of the CDR3 is 13 residues. V lost 3 bases and J 4 bases, leaving 9 bases between the germline ends. Written as DNA, the CDR3 is TGTGCCAGCAGCTTTGGGAAATCCTATGGCTACACCTTC. Amino acids: CASSFGKSYGYTF.